A single sample gave rise to the 7 T cell receptor beta chains below, sequenced in a study of T cells in Graves' hyperthyroidism and ophthalmopathy. There were TCR beta CDR3 regions amplified from RNA transcripts. Primed by the HTBI set, a first-round RT-PCR was run on the TCR CDR3. TCRdb reanalysed the multiplex PCR reads using MiXCR and keeps one entry per CDR3 protein. The sample has under 250,000 distinct CDR3 sequences; about 24% are singletons. Sequenced sample: blood. The receptors shown here come from a woman in her thirties or forties with Graves' ophthalmopathy.

This clonotype was found many times. The chain links TRBV6-1 to TRBJ1-1; a possible D gene is TRBD1 (5 bases). The CDR3 consists of 13 residues. The V end was cut by 6 bases, the J end by 2 bases, with 10 bases between. CDR1 and CDR2 (germline): MNHNS, SASEGT. The DNA for the CDR3 is TGTGCCAGCAGGGGGGACGGTAACACTGAAGCTTTCTTT. Translating gives CASRGDGNTEAFF.

At least ten counts were recorded for this clonotype. The chain employs TRBV11-2 and TRBJ2-7; 9 bases fit TRBD2. This CDR3 has 13 amino acids. Germline trimming cut 5 bases from V and 5 bases from J; bases unmatched to any gene: 4. Per germline, CDR1 SGHAT and CDR2 FQNNGV. CDR3 nucleotide sequence: TGTGCCAGCAGCCGGAGACTAGCGGACGAGCAGTACTTC. This encodes CASSRRLADEQYF.

This clonotype has ten or more counts. V gene TRBV24-1 combines with J gene TRBJ1-5, with 7 nucleotides matching TRBD1. Germline V gene data show CDR1 as KGHDR and CDR2 as SFDVKD. There are 16 residues in the CDR3. The V segment lost 4 bases and the J segment 0 bases; nucleotides outside the gene matches: 5. CDR3 bases: TGTGCCACCAGTGACCCCGACAGGGATAGCAATCAGCCCCAGCATTTT. It specifies CATSDPDRDSNQPQHF.

Ten or more counts support this clonotype. This chain connects TRBV6-5 to TRBJ2-7; maybe TRBD2 (6 bases). With 6 bases removed from V and 6 bases from J, the gap between germline ends came to 18 bases. Germline V gives CDR1 MNHEY, CDR2 SVGAGI. The CDR3 extends over 14 amino acids. The CDR3 reads CASSSGTPRSEQYF. The CDR3 DNA reads TGTGCCAGCAGCTCCGGGACTCCGAGGTCCGAGCAGTACTTC.

The chain recombines TRBV7-8 with TRBJ2-5, with 8 bases identical to TRBD2. The CDR3 totals 14 residues. V was pared by 1 base and J by 3 bases, with 1 base of the junction left unmatched. From germline, CDR1 is SGHVS and CDR2 FQNEAQ. CDR3 DNA: TGTGCCAGCAGCTTAGGGCGGGGGGAAGAGACCCAGTACTTC. It translates to CASSLGRGEETQYF.

This sequence joins TRBV28 and TRBJ2-7; a weak D match, TRBD1 (5 bases). CDR3 length: 14 amino acids. CDR1 is MDHEN and CDR2 is SYDVKM in the germline V gene. Trimming took off 2 bases at V and 7 bases at J, with 15 bases between the two ends. As DNA, the CDR3 is TGTGCCAGCAGTTTAGACAGCCGAGTTTCTGAGCAGTACTTC. This gives the protein CASSLDSRVSEQYF.

This clonotype was observed a few times. The chain is built from TRBV2 and TRBJ1-3; possible D gene TRBD1, 5 bases. The CDR3 loop spans 13 amino acids. With 6 bases removed from V and 6 bases from J, the gap between germline ends came to 12 bases. Germline CDR1 is SNHLY and CDR2 is FYNNEI. CDR3 in DNA: TGTGCCAGCAGCGGGGGACTGATAAACACCATATATTTT. Protein sequence: CASSGGLINTIYF.